The rows below give T cell receptor beta chains drawn from one sample of a study of Tregs in tolerant kidney transplant recipients. Method: immunoSEQ multiplex PCR; TCRdb's copy keeps in-frame clones and lacks some. The top ten hold 5.5% to 7.5% of the sample, which has fewer than 3,500 clones, roughly 41% seen once. These receptors have no known antigen. Sequenced sample: Tregs from blood grown in culture. The origin of the receptors is a human donor in good health. CDR3s include the opening cysteine and the closing phenylalanine or tryptophan. Each record gives: D gene, V gene, clone size, J gene, CDR3 protein, CDR3 DNA. A D gene is named only where the DNA matches it firmly. Only some rows state a clone size, as once, few, many or a class for expanded clones.

d_call: .; v_call: TRBV5-1; clone_size: medium-sized; j_call: TRBJ1-5; cdr3_aa: CASSLGQNSNQPQHF; cdr3_nt: TGCGCCAGCAGCTTGGGACAGAATAGCAATCAGCCCCAGCATTTT
d_call: .; v_call: TRBV6-5; clone_size: .; j_call: TRBJ2-3; cdr3_aa: CASSYSRVTDTQYF; cdr3_nt: TGTGCCAGCAGTTACTCCCGGGTCACAGATACGCAGTATTTT
d_call: TRBD1; v_call: TRBV4-2; clone_size: once; j_call: TRBJ2-2; cdr3_aa: CASSLTGGVTGELFF; cdr3_nt: TGTGCCAGCAGCCTGACAGGGGGCGTCACCGGGGAGCTGTTTTTT
d_call: TRBD2; v_call: TRBV19; clone_size: .; j_call: TRBJ2-1; cdr3_aa: CANPPFSGGNNEQFF; cdr3_nt: TGTGCCAACCCCCCGTTTTCGGGGGGGAACAATGAGCAGTTCTTC
d_call: .; v_call: TRBV12-5; clone_size: .; j_call: TRBJ1-5; cdr3_aa: CASGWDQPQHF; cdr3_nt: TGTGCTAGTGGTTGGGATCAGCCCCAGCATTTT
d_call: TRBD1; v_call: TRBV7-6; clone_size: few; j_call: TRBJ2-7; cdr3_aa: CASSLGTGATYEQYF; cdr3_nt: TGTGCCAGCAGCTTAGGGACAGGGGCCACCTACGAGCAGTACTTC
d_call: .; v_call: TRBV6-1; clone_size: .; j_call: TRBJ2-7; cdr3_aa: CASSGQGLYEQYF; cdr3_nt: TGTGCCAGCAGTGGGCAGGGCCTCTACGAGCAGTACTTC
d_call: TRBD1; v_call: TRBV28; clone_size: .; j_call: TRBJ2-7; cdr3_aa: CASIGRGPYEQYF; cdr3_nt: TGTGCCAGCATCGGCAGGGGGCCCTACGAGCAGTACTTC
d_call: TRBD1; v_call: TRBV18; clone_size: .; j_call: TRBJ2-1; cdr3_aa: CASSPRQGYNEQFF; cdr3_nt: TGTGCCAGCTCACCCAGACAGGGCTACAATGAGCAGTTCTTC
d_call: TRBD1; v_call: TRBV10-3; clone_size: medium-sized; j_call: TRBJ1-2; cdr3_aa: CAISGGTGRGYGYTF; cdr3_nt: TGTGCCATCAGTGGGGGGACAGGCCGTGGCTATGGCTACACCTTC
d_call: TRBD1; v_call: TRBV2; clone_size: few; j_call: TRBJ1-1; cdr3_aa: CASSGTVINEAFF; cdr3_nt: TGTGCCAGCAGCGGGACAGTGATTAACGAAGCTTTCTTT
d_call: .; v_call: TRBV29-1; clone_size: .; j_call: TRBJ1-3; cdr3_aa: CSVGLSSGNTIYF; cdr3_nt: TGCAGCGTTGGACTGAGCTCTGGAAACACCATATATTTT
d_call: .; v_call: TRBV6-5; clone_size: few; j_call: TRBJ1-5; cdr3_aa: CATQRGLYSNQPQHF; cdr3_nt: TGTGCCACACAGCGGGGGCTTTATAGCAATCAGCCCCAGCATTTT
d_call: .; v_call: TRBV10-2; clone_size: few; j_call: TRBJ1-1; cdr3_aa: CATSQGRAEAFF; cdr3_nt: TGCGCCACCTCCCAGGGACGGGCTGAAGCTTTCTTT
d_call: .; v_call: TRBV7-9; clone_size: large; j_call: TRBJ1-4; cdr3_aa: CASSFGTGNEKLFF; cdr3_nt: TGTGCCAGCAGCTTCGGAACAGGCAATGAAAAACTGTTTTTT
d_call: .; v_call: TRBV2; clone_size: .; j_call: TRBJ1-4; cdr3_aa: CASSFEQGLGEKLFF; cdr3_nt: TGTGCCAGCAGTTTCGAGCAGGGGCTAGGTGAAAAACTGTTTTTT